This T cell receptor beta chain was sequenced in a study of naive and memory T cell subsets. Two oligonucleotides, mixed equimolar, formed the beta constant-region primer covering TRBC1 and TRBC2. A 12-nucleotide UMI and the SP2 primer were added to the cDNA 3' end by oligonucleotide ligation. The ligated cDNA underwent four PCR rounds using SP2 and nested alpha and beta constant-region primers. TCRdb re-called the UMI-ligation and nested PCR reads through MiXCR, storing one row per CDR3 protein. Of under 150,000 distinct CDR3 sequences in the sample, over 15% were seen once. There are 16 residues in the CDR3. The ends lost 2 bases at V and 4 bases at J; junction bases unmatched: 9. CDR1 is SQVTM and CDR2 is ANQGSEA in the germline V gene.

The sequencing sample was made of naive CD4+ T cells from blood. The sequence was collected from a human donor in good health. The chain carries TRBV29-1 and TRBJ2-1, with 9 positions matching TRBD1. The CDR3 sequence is CSVETRDRVRYNEQFF. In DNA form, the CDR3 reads TGCAGCGTTGAAACCCGGGACAGGGTGCGGTACAATGAGCAGTTCTTC.